These 8 T cell receptor beta chains share one sample of origin, sequenced in a study of blood T cell repertoires in COVID-19 (dated by TCRdb to the early 2020s). Libraries came from the immunoSEQ multiplex PCR assay. TCRdb provides this immuneACCESS table in a form limited to in-frame rearrangements. Some clones are lacking; in checked studies, under half of them reflect an unresolved V gene, and why the rest are absent is not known. For this sample there are approximately 54,000 clones; roughly 90% appear just once. Roughly 3.9% of the sample is in the top ten clones. The sample comprised peripheral blood. The receptors derive from a man aged 45-65 years with acute or convalescent COVID-19.

This clone was counted once. This chain links TRBV7-8 with TRBJ2-7, with a possible D match to TRBD2 (5 bases). The V gene's germline CDR1 is SGHVS and CDR2 FQNEAQ. CDR3 length equals 15 residues. Trimming removed 1 base at V and 2 bases at J, with 12 bases between. The CDR3, as DNA: TGTGCCAGCAGCTTAGTAGGGAGTTCTACCTACGAGCAGTACTTC. Protein: CASSLVGSSTYEQYF. The full variable domain, with the rest looked up from reference TRBV7-8 and TRBJ2-7, is GAGVSQSPRYKVAKRGQDVALRCDPISGHVSLFWYQQALGQGPEFLTYFQNEAQLDKSGLPSDRFFAERPEGSVSTLKIQRTQQEDSAVYLCASSLVGSSTYEQYFGPGTRLTVT.

The CDR3 loop is CASSLLTDSRNTEAFF. CDR3 nucleotides: TGCGCCAGCAGCTTGCTTACGGACAGCAGGAACACTGAAGCTTTCTTT. J is TRBJ1-1 and V is TRBV5-1; TRBD1 might be the D (6 bases). The V and J ends lost 1 base and 1 base respectively, with 14 bases between them. The CDR3 sequence is 16 residues long. Germline lookup yields CDR1 SGHRS and CDR2 YFSETQ. Drawing the rest from reference TRBV5-1 and TRBJ1-1, the complete variable domain is KAGVTQTPRYLIKTRGQQVTLSCSPISGHRSVSWYQQTPGQGLQFLFEYFSETQRNKGNFPGRFSGRQFSNSRSEMNVSTLELGDSALYLCASSLLTDSRNTEAFFGQGTRLTVV.

J is TRBJ2-3 and V is TRBV14; D perhaps matches TRBD2 (6 bases). The CDR3 has 15 residues. The V gene lost 0 bases and the J gene lost 3 bases, with 10 bases spanning the gap. Germline V gene data show CDR1 as SGHDN and CDR2 as FVKESK. For the CDR3, the DNA is TGTGCCAGCAGCCAAGATACGGCGGGGACAGATACGCAGTATTTT. Translation: CASSQDTAGTDTQYF.

The chain has TRBV5-1 and TRBJ2-2; 9 nucleotides agree with TRBD2. Germline lookup yields CDR1 SGHRS and CDR2 YFSETQ. The V segment lost 0 bases and the J segment 3 bases; nucleotides outside the gene matches: 6. The CDR3 runs to 17 residues. In DNA, the CDR3 is TGCGCCAGCAGCTTGGTGGCGGGAGGGTCCTACACCGGGGAGCTGTTTTTT. It encodes CASSLVAGGSYTGELFF. The full variable domain, its missing parts supplied by reference TRBV5-1 and TRBJ2-2, is KAGVTQTPRYLIKTRGQQVTLSCSPISGHRSVSWYQQTPGQGLQFLFEYFSETQRNKGNFPGRFSGRQFSNSRSEMNVSTLELGDSALYLCASSLVAGGSYTGELFFGEGSRLTVL.

V gene TRBV10-3 combines with J gene TRBJ1-1, with TRBD1 as a possible D gene (5 bases). CDR1 ENHRY and CDR2 SYGVKD come from the germline V gene. This CDR3 has 11 residues. V dropped 11 bases and J dropped 5 bases, with 12 bases sitting between them. Here the CDR3 reads CASGVGTEAFF. CDR3 DNA: TGTGCCTCGGGGGTAGGAACTGAAGCTTTCTTT.

J is TRBJ1-6 and V is TRBV6-6; 7 nucleotides agree with TRBD1. This CDR3 comprises 15 residues. The germline V gene encodes CDR1 MNHNY and CDR2 SVGAGI (reference sequence). The ends lost 4 bases at V and 6 bases at J; junction bases unmatched: 6. For the CDR3, the DNA is TGTGCCAGCAGTTCCCGGGACAGCAGTAATTCACCCCTCCACTTT. The encoded protein is CASSSRDSSNSPLHF.

The chain carries TRBV19 and TRBJ2-2, with a possible D match to TRBD2 (6 bases). The germline V gene encodes CDR1 LNHDA and CDR2 SQIVND (reference sequence). V was pared by 7 bases and J by 4 bases, with 19 bases between. This CDR3 contains 16 residues. The CDR3, as DNA: TGTGCCAGTACCCTATTGACTAGTTGGGGCACCGGGGAGCTGTTTTTT. Its translation: CASTLLTSWGTGELFF.

This chain connects TRBV6-2 or TRBV6-3 to TRBJ2-1; 8 bases are a match to TRBD1. The CDR3 is 16 amino acids. Trimming removed 3 bases from V and 5 bases from J; junction bases left unmatched: 9. Germline V gene lookup returns CDR1 MNHEY and CDR2 SVGEGT. The CDR3 spells CASSYIQGAPNNEQFF. The DNA of the CDR3 is TGTGCCAGCAGTTATATTCAGGGGGCTCCCAACAATGAGCAGTTCTTC.